Presented here are 22 T cell receptor beta chains from one specimen sequenced in a study of shared clonotypes between healthy human individuals. Data came from immunoSEQ multiplex PCR; TCRdb stores just in-frame clones and leaves some out. In the table there are around 2.5 million clones, under 95% of which are singletons. The sequencing input was naive CD4+ T cells from PBMCs. Specified subset: CD45RA+ positively selected. The receptors come from a man aged 18 to 35 in good health. Some clones in this sample may be carry-over from other donors' samples.

V gene TRBV11-2 combines with J gene TRBJ2-5, with D possibly TRBD1 on 6 matching bases. The germline gives CDR1 SGHAT, CDR2 FQNNGV. The CDR3 loop spans 14 amino acids. V lost 3 bases, J lost 5 bases, and 13 bases lay in between. The CDR3 is CASSFSGAGETQYF. CDR3 nucleotides: TGTGCCAGCAGCTTTTCAGGGGCCGGGGAGACCCAGTACTTC.

The V call is TRBV28, the J call TRBJ1-4; no definite D call. V lost 8 bases and J 5 bases, leaving 12 bases between the germline ends. Per the germline V gene, CDR1 is MDHEN and CDR2 is SYDVKM. This CDR3 is built from 13 residues. This chain's CDR3 is CASCRNHNEKLFF. CDR3 coding DNA: TGTGCCAGCTGTAGGAATCACAATGAAAAACTGTTTTTT.

This chain joins TRBV2 and TRBJ2-7; D not resolved. The CDR3 sequence is 12 residues long. Trimming took off 2 bases at V and 4 bases at J, with 6 bases between the two ends. Germline lookup yields CDR1 SNHLY and CDR2 FYNNEI. The CDR3 DNA reads TGTGCCAGCAGTGAATTCCAGTACGAGCAGTACTTC. Translated, it gives CASSEFQYEQYF.

CDR3 nucleotide sequence: TGTGCTAGTGGTTCTTCTAGCGGGCCCCCCTACAATGAGCAGTTCTTC. Translated, it gives CASGSSSGPPYNEQFF. The V gene is TRBV12-5, the J gene TRBJ2-1; 8 nucleotides align to TRBD2. Germline CDR1 LGHNT, CDR2 FRNRAP. With 4 bases clipped from V and 2 bases from J, the junction kept 7 bases outside the gene matches. The CDR3 runs 16 residues. The whole variable domain, remainder taken from reference TRBV12-5 and TRBJ2-1, is DARVTQTPRHKVTEMGQEVTMRCQPILGHNTVFWYRQTMMQGLELLAYFRNRAPLDDSGMPKDRFSAEMPDATLATLKIQPSEPRDSAVYFCASGSSSGPPYNEQFFGPGTRLTVL.

V usage is TRBV7-8 and J usage is TRBJ2-5; 7 bases match TRBD1. From germline, CDR1 is SGHVS and CDR2 FQNEAQ. CDR3 size: 16 residues. J gave up 4 bases and V 1 base, and 9 bases lay outside the gene matches. The CDR3 region has the DNA TGTGCCAGCAGCTTAGAAGGTTGGGCAGGGGGAGAGACCCAGTACTTC. Its protein product is CASSLEGWAGGETQYF.

J is TRBJ2-3 and V is TRBV11-2, with D unclear. V lost 2 bases and J 6 bases, leaving 6 bases between the germline ends. Germline loops: CDR1 SGHAT, CDR2 FQNNGV. This CDR3 spans 12 amino acids. Written as DNA, the CDR3 is TGTGCCAGCAGCTTATGGTCTGATACGCAGTATTTT. Translation: CASSLWSDTQYF.

The J gene is TRBJ2-5, the V gene TRBV2, with unresolved D. Germline V CDR1 and CDR2: SNHLY, FYNNEI. CDR3 length: 12 amino acids. The V end lost 7 bases, the J end lost 6 bases, and 12 bases lay between the germline ends. The CDR3 region is CASNPGPKTQYF. The DNA of the CDR3 is TGTGCCAGCAACCCGGGCCCAAAGACCCAGTACTTC.

The chain joins TRBV25-1 to TRBJ1-2; D uncertain. The CDR3 has 15 amino acids. Germline V gene sequence: CDR1 MGHDK, CDR2 SYGVNS. With 1 base removed from V and 5 bases from J, the gap between germline ends came to 14 bases. The CDR3 loop is CASSEFSGRTYGYTF. The CDR3 nucleotides read TGTGCCAGCAGTGAATTTTCAGGCCGTACGTATGGCTACACCTTC.

The rearrangement links TRBV30 to TRBJ2-3; tentatively, D is TRBD1 or TRBD2 (5 bases each). Looked up from germline, CDR1 is GTSNPN and CDR2 is SVGIG (reference sequence). The V end was cut by 4 bases, the J end by 1 base, with 9 bases between. The CDR3 length is 13 residues. The CDR3: CAWKGPGTDTQYF. DNA of the CDR3: TGTGCCTGGAAGGGACCCGGCACAGATACGCAGTATTTT.

This clone was counted a single time. The V and J genes are TRBV9 and TRBJ2-1; D remains unclear. This CDR3 is built from 15 residues. Trimming shortened V by 4 bases and J by 4 bases, and 15 bases separated the two germline ends. The germline V gene has CDR1 SGDLS and CDR2 YYNGEE. CDR3 region: CASSPSSEVYNEQFF. The CDR3 DNA is TGTGCCAGCAGCCCTTCAAGCGAGGTATACAATGAGCAGTTCTTC.

The rearrangement links TRBV5-1 to TRBJ2-1; 9 bases are a match to TRBD2. The germline gives CDR1 SGHRS, CDR2 YFSETQ. The V gene end was trimmed by 0 bases and the J gene end by 1 base; junction bases not matched to a gene: 5. The CDR3 is 17 amino acids. This chain's CDR3 is CASSLGTSALSYNEQFF. CDR3 nucleotides: TGCGCCAGCAGCTTGGGGACTAGCGCACTTTCCTACAATGAGCAGTTCTTC.

The chain employs TRBV28 and TRBJ1-2; D remains ambiguous. V was clipped by 2 bases and J by 7 bases, with 17 bases between them. From germline, CDR1 is MDHEN and CDR2 SYDVKM. This CDR3 comprises 15 residues. CDR3 sequence reads: CASSLTRPLAGGYTF. Written as DNA, the CDR3 is TGTGCCAGCAGTTTAACCCGCCCCCTTGCAGGTGGCTACACCTTC.

The J gene is TRBJ2-4, the V gene TRBV5-1; 7 positions agree with TRBD1. With V trimmed by 4 bases and J by 2 bases, 3 bases remained unmatched. In germline, CDR1 is SGHRS, CDR2 YFSETQ. This CDR3 spans 14 amino acids. CDR3 region: CASSPTGSKNIQYF. CDR3 coding DNA: TGCGCCAGCAGCCCGACAGGGTCCAAAAACATTCAGTACTTC.

The chain recombines TRBV5-1 with TRBJ2-7, with 9 bases matching TRBD1. V lost 3 bases, J lost 0 bases, and 4 bases stayed unmatched. The CDR3 consists of 15 residues. CDR1 and CDR2 (germline): SGHRS, YFSETQ. CDR3 amino acids: CASSWSTGGSYEQYF. DNA of the CDR3: TGCGCCAGCAGCTGGTCGACAGGGGGCTCCTACGAGCAGTACTTC. The whole variable domain, filled in from reference TRBV5-1 and TRBJ2-7, reads KAGVTQTPRYLIKTRGQQVTLSCSPISGHRSVSWYQQTPGQGLQFLFEYFSETQRNKGNFPGRFSGRQFSNSRSEMNVSTLELGDSALYLCASSWSTGGSYEQYFGPGTRLTVT.

The chain recombines TRBV9 with TRBJ2-1; D remains ambiguous. The germline CDR1 and CDR2 sequences are SGDLS and YYNGEE. This CDR3 has 16 residues. V dropped 3 bases and J dropped 0 bases, with 13 bases sitting between them. CDR3: CASSALALSSYNEQFF. CDR3 coding DNA: TGTGCCAGCAGCGCCCTTGCTCTTAGCTCCTACAATGAGCAGTTCTTC.

V and J are TRBV30 and TRBJ2-2; D unclear. Germline V lookup: CDR1 GTSNPN, CDR2 SVGIG (reference sequence). V lost 1 base and J lost 6, with 9 bases in between. The CDR3 runs to 13 residues. CDR3 region: CAWSARGPGELFF. The CDR3 nucleotides read TGTGCCTGGAGTGCCCGAGGTCCCGGGGAGCTGTTTTTT. The variable domain in full, with the rest retrieved from reference TRBV30 and TRBJ2-2, is SQTIHQWPATLVQPVGSPLSLECTVEGTSNPNLYWYRQAAGRGLQLLFYSVGIGQISSEVPQNLSASRPQDRQFILSSKKLLLSDSGFYLCAWSARGPGELFFGEGSRLTVL.

This chain uses TRBV28 with TRBJ1-4, with no clear D. V lost 4 bases, J lost 4 bases, and 13 bases lay in between. This CDR3 spans 15 amino acids. CDR1 and CDR2 (germline): MDHEN, SYDVKM. The CDR3 spells CASSSLPRLNEKLFF. In DNA, the CDR3 is TGTGCCAGCAGTTCCCTCCCGAGGCTTAATGAAAAACTGTTTTTT.

The chain combines TRBV5-8 with TRBJ2-1; D not certain. The length of the CDR3 is 13 residues. Germline V lookup: CDR1 SGHTS, CDR2 YDEGEE. The germline V and J ends were trimmed by 4 bases and 5 bases, with 10 bases remaining between them. This CDR3 reads CASSAKQHNEQFF. The CDR3 nucleotides are TGTGCCAGCAGCGCTAAACAGCACAATGAGCAGTTCTTC. Using reference TRBV5-8 and TRBJ2-1 for the parts outside the CDR3, the full variable domain is EAGVTQSPTHLIKTRGQQATLRCSPISGHTSVYWYQQALGLGLQFLLWYDEGEERNRGNFPPRFSGRQFPNYSSELNVNALELEDSALYLCASSAKQHNEQFFGPGTRLTVL.

This chain connects TRBV11-3 to TRBJ2-1, with TRBD2 matching over 12 bases. Germline lookup yields CDR1 SGHNT and CDR2 YENEEA. The V segment lost 1 base and the J segment 9 bases; nucleotides outside the gene matches: 4. This CDR3 has 15 residues. The CDR3 DNA follows: TGTGCCAGCAGCTTAGGACTAGCGGGAGCTAGTGAGCAGTTCTTC. Translated: CASSLGLAGASEQFF.

The chain combines TRBV28 with TRBJ2-7, with TRBD1 matching 7 bases. The V gene's germline CDR1 is MDHEN and CDR2 SYDVKM. Trimming cost V 7 bases and J 2 bases; bases outside gene matches: 8. The CDR3 sequence is 14 residues long. CDR3: CASMGTARTYEQYF. The CDR3 DNA follows: TGTGCCAGCATGGGGACAGCCCGAACCTACGAGCAGTACTTC.

V gene TRBV7-7 combines with J gene TRBJ2-5; no clear D. V was cut by 2 bases and J by 1 base, with 5 bases left in between. The CDR3 is 13 amino acids. Germline loops: CDR1 SSHAT, CDR2 FNYEAQ (reference sequence). The CDR3 here is CASSLLVQETQYF. DNA of the CDR3: TGTGCCAGCAGCTTACTTGTCCAAGAGACCCAGTACTTC. The variable domain in full, completed from reference TRBV7-7 and TRBJ2-5, reads GAGVSQSPRYKVTKRGQDVTLRCDPISSHATLYWYQQALGQGPEFLTYFNYEAQPDKSGLPSDRFSAERPEGSISTLTIQRTEQRDSAMYRCASSLLVQETQYFGPGTRLLVL.

The V call is TRBV6-5, the J call TRBJ1-5; no clear D gene. Trimming removed 0 bases at V and 6 bases at J, with 9 bases between. Germline-derived CDR1 and CDR2 are MNHEY and SVGAGI. The CDR3 contains 14 residues. The CDR3 is CASSYSIAVQPQHF. DNA for the CDR3: TGTGCCAGCAGTTACTCAATTGCCGTTCAGCCCCAGCATTTT.